The present entry profiles one TCR beta chain with its context. Repertoires were generated with immunoSEQ multiplex PCR, while TCRdb's copy carries only in-frame clones and drops some. The table includes 120,000 or so clones, approximately 81% detected once. This entry belongs to a study of blood T cell repertoires in COVID-19. Study context: PBMCs, B-cell-depleted T cells, or T cells provided the cDNA or gDNA that made up the material.

The CDR3 has 16 amino acids. Germline lookup yields CDR1 SQVTM and CDR2 ANQGSEA. The ends were cut back, 4 bases at V and 7 bases at J, with 23 bases in the middle. Sequenced sample: peripheral blood. The genes are TRBV29-1 and TRBJ2-1; D perhaps matches TRBD2 (6 bases). The sequence came from a man aged 55 to 69 with acute or convalescent COVID-19. CDR3 nucleotide sequence: TGCAGCGTTGCGTGGGCCTACAGACAAGGAGGGAATGAGCAGTTCTTC. It is translated as CSVAWAYRQGGNEQFF.